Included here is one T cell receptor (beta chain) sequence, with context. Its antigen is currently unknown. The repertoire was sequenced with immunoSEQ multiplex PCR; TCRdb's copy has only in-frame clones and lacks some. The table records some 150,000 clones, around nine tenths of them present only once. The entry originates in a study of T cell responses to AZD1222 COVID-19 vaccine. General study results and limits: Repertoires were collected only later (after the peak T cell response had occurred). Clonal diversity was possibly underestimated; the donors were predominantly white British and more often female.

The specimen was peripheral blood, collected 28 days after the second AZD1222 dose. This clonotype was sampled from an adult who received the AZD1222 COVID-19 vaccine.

CDR3 nucleotides: TGTGCCAGCAGTGTGGCGGCCAGGGGGTTCTTC. Protein product: CASSVAARGFF. This rearrangement joins TRBV2 to TRBJ2-1; TRBD1 is a possible D gene (6 bases). This CDR3 has 11 residues. Looked up from germline, CDR1 is SNHLY and CDR2 is FYNNEI. The V end lost 4 bases, the J end lost 15 bases, and 13 bases lay between the germline ends.